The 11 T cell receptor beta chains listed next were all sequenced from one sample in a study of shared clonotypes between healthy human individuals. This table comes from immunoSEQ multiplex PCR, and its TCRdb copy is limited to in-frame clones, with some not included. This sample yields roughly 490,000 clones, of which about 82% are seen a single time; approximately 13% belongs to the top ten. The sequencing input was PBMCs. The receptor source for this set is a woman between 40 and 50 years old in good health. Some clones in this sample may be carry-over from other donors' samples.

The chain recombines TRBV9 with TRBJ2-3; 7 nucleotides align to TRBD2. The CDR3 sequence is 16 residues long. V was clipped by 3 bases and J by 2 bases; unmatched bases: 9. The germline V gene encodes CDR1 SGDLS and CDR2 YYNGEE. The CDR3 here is CASSEGGRPDTDTQYF. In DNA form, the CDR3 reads TGTGCCAGCAGCGAGGGAGGGAGACCAGACACAGATACGCAGTATTTT. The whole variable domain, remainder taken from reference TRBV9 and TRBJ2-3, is DSGVTQTPKHLITATGQRVTLRCSPRSGDLSVYWYQQSLDQGLQFLIQYYNGEERAKGNILERFSAQQFPDLHSELNLSSLELGDSALYFCASSEGGRPDTDTQYFGPGTRLTVL.

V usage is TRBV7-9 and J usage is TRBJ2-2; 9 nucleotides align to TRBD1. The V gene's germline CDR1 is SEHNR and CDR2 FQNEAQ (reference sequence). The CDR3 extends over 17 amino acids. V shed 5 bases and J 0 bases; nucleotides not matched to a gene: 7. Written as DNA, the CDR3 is TGTGCCAGCAGCCCTCCGGGACAGGGTTCGAACACCGGGGAGCTGTTTTTT. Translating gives CASSPPGQGSNTGELFF.

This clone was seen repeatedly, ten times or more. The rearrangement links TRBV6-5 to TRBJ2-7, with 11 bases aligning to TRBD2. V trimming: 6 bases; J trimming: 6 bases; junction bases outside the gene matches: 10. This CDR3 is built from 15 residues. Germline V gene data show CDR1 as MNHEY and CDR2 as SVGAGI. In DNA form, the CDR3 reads TGTGCCAGCAGCGTAGCGGGAGGGCCTGGGGCCGAGCAGTACTTC. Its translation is CASSVAGGPGAEQYF.

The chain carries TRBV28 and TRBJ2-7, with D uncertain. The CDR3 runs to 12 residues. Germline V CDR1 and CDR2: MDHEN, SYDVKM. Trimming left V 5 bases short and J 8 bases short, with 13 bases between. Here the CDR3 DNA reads TGTGCCAGCAGTCGAAACCCTTCCAAGCAGTACTTC. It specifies CASSRNPSKQYF. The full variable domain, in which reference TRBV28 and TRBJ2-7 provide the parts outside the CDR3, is DVKVTQSSRYLVKRTGEKVFLECVQDMDHENMFWYRQDPGLGLRLIYFSYDVKMKEKGDIPEGYSVSREKKERFSLILESASTNQTSMYLCASSRNPSKQYFGPGTRLTVT.

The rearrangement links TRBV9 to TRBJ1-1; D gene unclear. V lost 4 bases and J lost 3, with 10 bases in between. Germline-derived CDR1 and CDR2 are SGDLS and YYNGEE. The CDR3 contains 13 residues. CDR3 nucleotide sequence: TGTGCCAGCAGCCCGATTCTGGACACTGAAGCTTTCTTT. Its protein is CASSPILDTEAFF.

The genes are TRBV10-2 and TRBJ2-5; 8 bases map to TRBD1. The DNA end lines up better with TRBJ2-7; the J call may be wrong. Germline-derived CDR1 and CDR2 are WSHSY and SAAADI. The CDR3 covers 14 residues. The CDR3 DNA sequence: TGCGCCAGCAGCACGACAGGGGTCTTCTACGAGCAGTACTTC. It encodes CASSTTGVFYEQYF.

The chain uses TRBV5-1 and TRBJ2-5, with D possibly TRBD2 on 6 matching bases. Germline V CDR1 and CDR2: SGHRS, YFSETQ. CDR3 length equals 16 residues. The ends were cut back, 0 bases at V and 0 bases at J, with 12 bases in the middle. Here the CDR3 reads CASSLVLAVYQETQYF. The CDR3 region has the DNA TGCGCCAGCAGCTTGGTTTTAGCGGTGTACCAAGAGACCCAGTACTTC. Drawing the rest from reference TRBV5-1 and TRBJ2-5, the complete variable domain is KAGVTQTPRYLIKTRGQQVTLSCSPISGHRSVSWYQQTPGQGLQFLFEYFSETQRNKGNFPGRFSGRQFSNSRSEMNVSTLELGDSALYLCASSLVLAVYQETQYFGPGTRLLVL.

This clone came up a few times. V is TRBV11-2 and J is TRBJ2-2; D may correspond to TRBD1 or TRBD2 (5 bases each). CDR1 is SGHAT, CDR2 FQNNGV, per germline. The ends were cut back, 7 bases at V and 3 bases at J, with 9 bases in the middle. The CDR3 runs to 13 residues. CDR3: CASTGRDTGELFF. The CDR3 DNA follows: TGTGCCAGCACAGGGCGGGACACCGGGGAGCTGTTTTTT.

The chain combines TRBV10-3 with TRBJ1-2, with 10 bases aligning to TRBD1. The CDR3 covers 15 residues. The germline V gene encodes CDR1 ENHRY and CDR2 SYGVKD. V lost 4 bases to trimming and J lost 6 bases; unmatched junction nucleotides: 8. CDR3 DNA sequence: TGTGCCATCAGTGGTTCCGGGACAGGGGCTGATGGCTACACCTTC. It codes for CAISGSGTGADGYTF.

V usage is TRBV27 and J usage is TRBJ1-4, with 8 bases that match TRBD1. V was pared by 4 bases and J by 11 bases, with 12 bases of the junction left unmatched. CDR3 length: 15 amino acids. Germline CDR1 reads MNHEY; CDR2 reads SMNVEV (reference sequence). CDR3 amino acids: CASSSGRGRVDKLFF. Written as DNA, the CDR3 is TGTGCCAGCAGTTCCGGCAGGGGGCGGGTGGATAAACTGTTTTTT. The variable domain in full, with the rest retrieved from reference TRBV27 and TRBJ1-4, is EAQVTQNPRYLITVTGKKLTVTCSQNMNHEYMSWYRQDPGLGLRQIYYSMNVEVTDKGDVPEGYKVSRKEKRNFPLILESPSPNQTSLYFCASSSGRGRVDKLFFGSGTQLSVL.

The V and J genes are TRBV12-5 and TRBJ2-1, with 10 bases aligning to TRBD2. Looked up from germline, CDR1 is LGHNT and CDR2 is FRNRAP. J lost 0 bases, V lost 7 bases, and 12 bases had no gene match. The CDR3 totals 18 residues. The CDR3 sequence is CASAPRGGLASSYNEQFF. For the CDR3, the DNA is TGTGCTAGTGCCCCGCGGGGGGGACTAGCGAGCTCCTACAATGAGCAGTTCTTC.